Listed below are T cell receptor beta chains from one sample, sequenced in a study of blood T cell repertoires in COVID-19. TCRdb's table, derived via immunoSEQ multiplex PCR, lists solely in-frame clones and lacks some. The sample holds 200,000 to 250,000 clones; 84% are singletons and the top ten take about 2.1%. Sequenced sample: peripheral blood. The origin of the receptors is a woman aged 60-75 years with acute or convalescent COVID-19. Each CDR3 is given with its conserved first and last residue. A D gene is named only where the DNA matches it firmly. Where a row states a size, it is once, few, many or the class of an expanded clone; other rows omit it.

d_call clone_size j_call cdr3_length v_call cdr3_aa cdr3_nt
- - TRBJ1-5 15 TRBV10-2 CASSEAGGRNQPQHF TGCGCCAGCAGTGAGGCGGGGGGCCGGAATCAGCCCCAGCATTTT
- - TRBJ1-1 11 TRBV6-5 CASSTAVEAFF TGTGCCAGCAGCACTGCGGTTGAAGCTTTCTTT
TRBD2 - TRBJ2-3 18 TRBV11-3 CASSLDAPLAGGLNTQYF TGTGCCAGCAGCTTAGACGCCCCTCTAGCGGGGGGTTTGAATACGCAGTATTTT
- - TRBJ2-5 15 TRBV10-3 CAISESQGRRETQYF TGTGCCATCAGTGAGTCCCAGGGGCGTAGGGAGACCCAGTACTTC
- - TRBJ1-6 12 TRBV6-5 CASSYSSSPLHF TGTGCCAGCAGTTACTCGAGTTCACCCCTCCACTTT
- - TRBJ2-3 15 TRBV9 CASSLLEGGTDTQYF TGTGCCAGCAGCCTCCTCGAGGGGGGCACAGATACGCAGTATTTT
- - TRBJ1-1 14 TRBV10-3 CAIRNKTANTEAFF TGTGCCATCAGGAATAAGACAGCGAACACTGAAGCTTTCTTT
- - TRBJ2-1 14 TRBV11-1 CASSLRGGYNEQFF TGTGCCAGCAGCTTAAGGGGGGGATACAATGAGCAGTTCTTC
- - TRBJ2-3 16 TRBV5-1 CASSRTATTSTDTQYF TGCGCCAGCAGCCGGACAGCAACGACTAGCACAGATACGCAGTATTTT
TRBD1 - TRBJ2-5 17 TRBV10-3 CAISASTGTGKQETQYF TGTGCCATCAGTGCATCGACCGGGACAGGAAAACAAGAGACCCAGTACTTC
TRBD1 - TRBJ1-5 14 TRBV2 CASSTGQGNQPQHF TGTGCCAGCAGTACGGGACAGGGCAATCAGCCCCAGCATTTT
TRBD2 few TRBJ2-5 17 TRBV15 CATSRDGSGLPWGTQYF TGTGCCACCAGCAGAGATGGCTCGGGACTACCGTGGGGGACCCAGTACTTC
TRBD1 - TRBJ1-5 14 TRBV18 CASSPTGGNQPQHF TGTGCCAGCTCACCGACAGGGGGCAATCAGCCCCAGCATTTT
- - TRBJ1-2 15 TRBV6-2/TRBV6-3 CASSYEAFMGYGYTF TGTGCCAGCAGTTACGAGGCGTTTATGGGCTATGGCTACACCTTC
- - TRBJ1-1 15 TRBV6-5 CASSYGIEPVLEAFF TGTGCCAGCAGTTACGGCATCGAACCCGTTCTTGAAGCTTTCTTT
- once TRBJ2-5 14 TRBV5-1 CASSSAGNQETQYF TGCGCCAGCAGCTCAGCAGGCAACCAAGAGACCCAGTACTTC
TRBD1 - TRBJ2-7 20 TRBV30 CAWSLVPPGQGIDKRDEQYF TGTGCCTGGAGTCTTGTACCACCGGGACAGGGCATCGATAAGCGGGACGAGCAGTACTTC
TRBD1 few TRBJ2-1 15 TRBV2 CASRPDRGSYNEQFF TGTGCCAGCAGACCTGACAGGGGGTCCTACAATGAGCAGTTCTTC
- many TRBJ1-2 15 TRBV9 CASSVALGLGYGYTF TGTGCCAGCAGCGTAGCTCTCGGTCTTGGCTATGGCTACACCTTC
- - TRBJ1-5 15 TRBV30 CAWSAGGLGNQPQHF TGTGCCTGGAGTGCGGGGGGATTGGGAAATCAGCCCCAGCATTTT
TRBD2 - TRBJ2-1 17 TRBV6-2/TRBV6-3 CASSYSWASGGHNEQFF TGTGCCAGCAGTTACTCGTGGGCTAGCGGGGGACACAATGAGCAGTTCTTC
TRBD1 - TRBJ2-4 15 TRBV19 CASSIAGTGGDIQYF TGTGCCAGTAGTATCGCCGGGACAGGGGGCGACATTCAGTACTTC
- once TRBJ1-2 15 TRBV19 CASIQAGHFGAGYTF TGTGCCAGTATTCAGGCCGGCCATTTTGGGGCTGGCTACACCTTC
- - TRBJ1-2 12 TRBV5-6 CASSGGAHGYTF TGTGCCAGCAGCGGGGGGGCCCATGGCTACACCTTC
- - TRBJ2-1 14 TRBV4-3 CASSQGLAYNEQFF TGCGCCAGCAGCCAAGGTCTAGCCTACAATGAGCAGTTCTTC
- - TRBJ2-3 14 TRBV2 CASSEKASTDTQYF TGTGCCAGCAGTGAGAAAGCTAGCACAGATACGCAGTATTTT
- - TRBJ1-1 13 TRBV6-1 CASSDYRDSEAFF TGTGCCAGCAGTGATTACAGGGATTCTGAAGCTTTCTTT
- - TRBJ1-5 13 TRBV30 CAWSARFNQPQHF TGTGCCTGGAGTGCCAGGTTCAATCAGCCCCAGCATTTT
- - TRBJ1-1 13 TRBV28 CASSPPTVPEAFF TGTGCCAGCAGTCCCCCGACAGTCCCTGAAGCTTTCTTT
TRBD1 - TRBJ1-2 12 TRBV30 CAWRQGNYGYTF TGTGCCTGGAGACAGGGGAACTATGGCTACACCTTC
TRBD1 - TRBJ1-4 15 TRBV28 CASMTGTATNEKLFF TGTGCCAGCATGACAGGGACTGCAACTAATGAAAAACTGTTTTTT
- - TRBJ1-1 15 TRBV29-1 CSVAILRGVGTEAFF TGCAGCGTTGCCATTTTGCGGGGCGTGGGGACTGAAGCTTTCTTT
- - TRBJ2-3 14 TRBV30 CAWSVQGGTDTQYF TGTGCCTGGAGTGTACAGGGCGGCACAGATACGCAGTATTTT
- once TRBJ1-2 16 TRBV11-2 CASSRTPGGSNYGYTF TGTGCCAGCAGCCGAACCCCGGGGGGATCTAACTATGGCTACACCTTC
- once TRBJ2-2 15 TRBV6-5 CASSYSLANTGELFF TGTGCCAGCAGTTACTCGCTAGCGAACACCGGGGAGCTGTTTTTT
TRBD1 - TRBJ2-7 18 TRBV28 CASRRIGTGGFDSYEQYF TGTGCCAGCAGACGAATCGGGACAGGGGGTTTTGATTCCTACGAGCAGTACTTC
TRBD2 - TRBJ2-1 18 TRBV14 CASSPQGGLAGSYNEQFF TGTGCCAGCAGCCCACAGGGAGGACTAGCGGGATCATACAATGAGCAGTTCTTC
- - TRBJ1-2 15 TRBV2 CASSTALQGNYGYTF TGTGCCAGCAGTACCGCCTTACAGGGAAACTATGGCTACACCTTC
- - TRBJ1-3 17 TRBV1 CTSIVRFRYRSGNTIYF TGCACCAGCATTGTTCGGTTCAGGTATCGCTCTGGAAACACCATATATTTT
TRBD2 - TRBJ2-3 13 TRBV2 CASSESSGGTQYF TGTGCCAGCAGTGAGAGTAGCGGGGGTACGCAGTATTTT
- - TRBJ2-5 16 TRBV9 CASSVALGGQGETQYF TGTGCCAGCAGCGTAGCTCTCGGGGGGCAAGGGGAGACCCAGTACTTC
- - TRBJ1-5 16 TRBV6-1 CASSEDVGIGSQPQHF TGTGCCAGCAGTGAAGACGTCGGGATTGGAAGTCAGCCCCAGCATTTT
TRBD1 - TRBJ1-2 15 TRBV6-6 CASSYSGQATSGYTF TGTGCCAGCAGTTACTCGGGACAGGCAACATCAGGCTACACCTTC
TRBD2 - TRBJ2-1 18 TRBV5-1 CASSLGDSGEVQFNEQFF TGCGCCAGCAGCTTGGGTGATAGCGGGGAGGTTCAGTTCAATGAGCAGTTCTTC
TRBD1 - TRBJ2-7 13 TRBV28 CASSRDSINEQYF TGTGCCAGCAGCCGGGACAGCATAAACGAGCAGTACTTC
- - TRBJ1-1 13 TRBV13 CASSFRSFAEAFF TGTGCCAGCAGCTTCAGGTCATTCGCTGAAGCTTTCTTT
TRBD1 - TRBJ2-2 15 TRBV5-1 CASSFRTGVVRELFF TGCGCCAGCAGCTTCCGGACAGGGGTTGTGAGGGAGCTGTTTTTT
- - TRBJ1-6 15 TRBV5-6 CASSLLRAYNSPLHF TGTGCCAGCAGCCTTTTGAGGGCTTATAATTCACCCCTCCACTTT